Here is one T cell receptor (beta chain) with its context. This PCR relied on a set of 60 Vbeta primers and 13 Jbeta primers. The method was immunoSEQ multiplex PCR; TCRdb's version includes in-frame clones alone and lacks a portion of them. This sample contains some 200,000 clones. This record comes from a study of cytomegalovirus exposure and HLA in healthy donors. Study overall: A prior analysis found about 120 million unique TCR beta sequences from approximately 200 million T cells.

The CDR3 is made up of 15 amino acids. V dropped 5 bases and J dropped 1 base, with 12 bases sitting between them. Germline V gene lookup returns CDR1 LNHDA and CDR2 SQIVND (reference sequence). The receptor was isolated from a woman aged 18-30 years in good health and CMV-seropositive. The sequencing input was PBMCs. V is TRBV19 and J is TRBJ1-5; D is ambiguous. CDR3 DNA: TGTGCCAGTAGTCCCCACGGGGAGAGCAATCAGCCCCAGCATTTT. Translated, it gives CASSPHGESNQPQHF.